A single sample is the source of the 29 T cell receptor beta chains below, sequenced in a study of Tregs in tolerant kidney transplant recipients. Mixed chimerism was transient after nonmyeloablative marrow transplants from related graft donors. Sequencing was performed with immunoSEQ multiplex PCR; in TCRdb, only in-frame clones are kept and a portion is missing. This table holds approximately 90,000 clones, 80% to 95% found once. Sample: CD4+ T cells from blood (PBMCs), taken 12 months after the transplant. The receptors come from a human patient who received a combined kidney and bone marrow transplant. Some T cells here may be from the graft donor.

This clone was observed once. CDR3 residues: CASSLPDRGNTIYF. CDR3 DNA: TGTGCCAGCAGCTTACCGGACAGGGGAAACACCATATATTTT. This chain uses TRBV7-7 with TRBJ1-3; 7 bases line up with TRBD1. The V segment lost 2 bases and the J segment 4 bases; nucleotides outside the gene matches: 2. Germline-derived CDR1 and CDR2 are SSHAT and FNYEAQ (reference sequence). The CDR3 is 14 residues long.

The chain joins TRBV9 to TRBJ1-1; 7 bases align to TRBD1. Trimming cost V 0 bases and J 1 base; bases outside gene matches: 9. CDR3 length: 17 residues. Germline V lookup: CDR1 SGDLS, CDR2 YYNGEE. CDR3 DNA sequence: TGTGCCAGCAGCGTAGGGGTTACAGGGGTCCGGAACACTGAAGCTTTCTTT. Translated: CASSVGVTGVRNTEAFF. The variable domain in full, with the rest retrieved from reference TRBV9 and TRBJ1-1, is DSGVTQTPKHLITATGQRVTLRCSPRSGDLSVYWYQQSLDQGLQFLIQYYNGEERAKGNILERFSAQQFPDLHSELNLSSLELGDSALYFCASSVGVTGVRNTEAFFGQGTRLTVV.

V usage is TRBV5-1 and J usage is TRBJ1-2; 11 bases line up with TRBD1. Trimming at V came to 5 bases and at J to 5 bases, leaving 8 bases not matched to a gene. Germline V CDR1 and CDR2: SGHRS, YFSETQ. The CDR3 is 15 amino acids. Here the CDR3 reads CASRWTGGADYGYTF. In DNA, the CDR3 is TGCGCCAGCAGGTGGACAGGGGGCGCAGATTATGGCTACACCTTC.

The genes are TRBV7-9 and TRBJ2-5; 10 nucleotides line up with TRBD1. Germline trimming cut 4 bases from V and 5 bases from J; bases unmatched to any gene: 4. The germline CDR1 and CDR2 sequences are SEHNR and FQNEAQ (reference sequence). The CDR3 totals 14 residues. The CDR3 here is CASSWDRGRETQYF. In DNA, the CDR3 is TGTGCCAGCAGCTGGGACAGGGGCAGGGAGACCCAGTACTTC.

The gene calls are TRBV18 and TRBJ2-7; D possibly corresponds to TRBD1 (6 bases). Germline CDR1 is KGHSH and CDR2 is LQKENI. The germline V and J ends were trimmed by 6 bases and 1 base, with 25 bases remaining between them. The CDR3 covers 18 residues. The CDR3 DNA reads TGTGCCAGCTCGAACCGAGGGACAACAATACAGGCGTCCTACGAGCAGTACTTC. Protein: CASSNRGTTIQASYEQYF.

This chain uses TRBV6-5 with TRBJ2-5; the match to TRBD2 covers 15 bases. Matching the DNA end better, TRBJ2-7 makes the J call doubtful. CDR3 length equals 14 residues. The germline CDR1 and CDR2 sequences are MNHEY and SVGAGI. Written as DNA, the CDR3 is TGTGCCAGCAGTTGGGGACTAGCGGGAGGCGAGCAGTACTTC. This translates into CASSWGLAGGEQYF.

The CDR3, as DNA: TGTGCCAGTGGGCAGAAACCCTACGAGCAGTACTTC. Translation: CASGQKPYEQYF. This chain joins TRBV5-4 and TRBJ2-7; D remains ambiguous. Germline CDR1 reads SGHNT; CDR2 reads YYREEE (reference sequence). V shed 8 bases and J shed 2 bases, with 11 bases lying between them. The CDR3 length is 12 residues.

The J gene is TRBJ2-7, the V gene TRBV4-1; 14 bases line up with TRBD2. The CDR3 runs 16 residues. V gave up 0 bases and J gave up 5 bases; unmatched junction bases: 3. Germline CDR1 MGHRA, CDR2 YSYEKL. The CDR3 reads CASSQDAGLAGDEQYF. CDR3 coding DNA: TGCGCCAGCAGCCAAGATGCGGGACTAGCGGGAGACGAGCAGTACTTC.

This clone showed up just once. The chain links TRBV11-2 to TRBJ2-1; D is perhaps TRBD2 (7 bases). Per germline, CDR1 SGHAT and CDR2 FQNNGV. The CDR3 is 18 residues long. Deletions cut 5 bases from V and 5 bases from J, with 25 bases between. CDR3 sequence reads: CASSQRWSTRGLNNEQFF. DNA of the CDR3: TGTGCCAGCAGCCAGAGGTGGTCTACGCGGGGGCTCAACAATGAGCAGTTCTTC.

The chain carries TRBV11-3 and TRBJ2-7; 8 positions match TRBD2. The germline CDR1 and CDR2 sequences are SGHNT and YENEEA. The CDR3 consists of 14 residues. V was pared by 3 bases and J by 1 base, with 2 bases of the junction left unmatched. Here the CDR3 reads CASSFSGTSYEQYF. The CDR3 DNA follows: TGTGCCAGCAGCTTTAGCGGGACGTCCTACGAGCAGTACTTC.

This rearrangement joins TRBV5-1 to TRBJ2-7, with TRBD2 matching over 10 bases. Germline values: CDR1 SGHRS, CDR2 YFSETQ. The CDR3 loop spans 16 amino acids. Trimming cost V 6 bases and J 2 bases; bases outside gene matches: 11. CDR3 loop: CASTTFPAGGTYEQYF. CDR3 in DNA: TGCGCCAGCACCACTTTCCCAGCGGGGGGGACCTACGAGCAGTACTTC.

This CDR3 is CASSYRVNTEAFF. CDR3 in DNA: TGTGCCAGCAGTTACAGGGTGAACACTGAAGCTTTCTTT. This chain uses TRBV6-4 with TRBJ1-1; D perhaps matches TRBD1 (6 bases). The CDR3 totals 13 residues. Between the trimmed V and J ends, which lost 5 bases and 0 bases, there was a span of 7 bases. Germline lookup yields CDR1 MRHNA and CDR2 SNTAGT.

This rearrangement joins TRBV5-3 to TRBJ2-2; 8 bases line up with TRBD2. TRBV5-3 is labeled an ORF, and its function is uncertain. CDR3 length: 17 amino acids. The trim removed 1 base at V and 7 bases at J, leaving 12 bases unmatched. Here the CDR3 DNA reads TGTGCCAGAAGCTTGAAACCAAAAGCGGGGGAAGGCGGGGAGCTGTTTTTT. Protein sequence: CARSLKPKAGEGGELFF.

J is TRBJ1-2 and V is TRBV5-8, with TRBD1 matching over 9 bases. CDR1 and CDR2 from the germline V gene are SGHTS and YDEGEE. The CDR3 has 16 amino acids. Trimming cost V 3 bases and J 5 bases; bases outside gene matches: 11. The DNA for the CDR3 is TGTGCCAGCAGCTACCCCGACAGGGGGTGGGGGTATGGCTACACCTTC. Translated, it gives CASSYPDRGWGYGYTF.

The V and J genes are TRBV11-2 and TRBJ2-3; possibly TRBD1 for D (6 bases). From germline, CDR1 is SGHAT and CDR2 FQNNGV. CDR3 length: 15 residues. Trimming removed 4 bases at V and 0 bases at J, with 11 bases between. CDR3 protein: CASSSRGSSTDTQYF. The CDR3 DNA reads TGTGCCAGCAGCTCCAGGGGCTCTAGCACAGATACGCAGTATTTT. Full variable domain (rest looked up from reference TRBV11-2 and TRBJ2-3): EAGVAQSPRYKIIEKRQSVAFWCNPISGHATLYWYQQILGQGPKLLIQFQNNGVVDDSQLPKDRFSAERLKGVDSTLKIQPAKLEDSAVYLCASSSRGSSTDTQYFGPGTRLTVL.

This sequence joins TRBV7-9 and TRBJ2-1, with 15 bases that match TRBD2. The germline gives CDR1 SEHNR, CDR2 FQNEAQ (reference sequence). The CDR3 has 18 amino acids. J gave up 6 bases and V 6 bases, and 12 bases lay outside the gene matches. CDR3 sequence (DNA): TGTGCCAGCAGGGGGACCGGGACTAGCGGGAGGCCATCCAATGAGCAGTTCTTC. Amino acids: CASRGTGTSGRPSNEQFF.

The V call is TRBV5-5, the J call TRBJ2-7; the D is unclear. The CDR3 loop spans 11 amino acids. CDR1 and CDR2 (germline): SGHKS, YYEKEE (reference sequence). Trimming cost V 5 bases and J 6 bases, with 9 bases left between them. CDR3 nucleotides: TGTGCCAGCAGACTCGGCGGCGAGCAGTACTTC. It codes for CASRLGGEQYF.

The rearrangement uses TRBV5-4 and TRBJ2-7; 13 nucleotides align to TRBD2. The J segment lost 5 bases and the V segment lost 4 bases, leaving 9 bases of the junction unmatched. The CDR3 is 16 residues long. CDR1 and CDR2 (germline): SGHNT, YYREEE (reference sequence). The CDR3 is CASSRGLAGPLDEQYF. CDR3 DNA: TGTGCCAGCAGCAGGGGACTAGCGGGACCTCTCGACGAGCAGTACTTC.

The V call is TRBV4-1, the J call TRBJ2-7, with 8 bases fitting TRBD1. The junction had 4 bases not matched to a gene; V was cut back by 2 bases and J by 4 bases. Germline V gene sequence: CDR1 MGHRA, CDR2 YSYEKL. The CDR3 extends over 14 amino acids. The DNA for the CDR3 is TGCGCCAGCAGCCAAAGACAGGGGTCGTACGAGCAGTACTTC. It codes for CASSQRQGSYEQYF.

This clone is classed as medium-sized. The chain is built from TRBV7-2 and TRBJ2-7; TRBD2 matches 9 bases. V trimming: 5 bases; J trimming: 5 bases; junction bases outside the gene matches: 7. The CDR3 totals 14 residues. CDR1 and CDR2 (germline): SGHTA, FQGNSA. CDR3 DNA sequence: TGTGCCAGCAGCCGTATAGCGGGGGTCGACGAGCAGTACTTC. The encoded protein is CASSRIAGVDEQYF.

The V gene is TRBV9, the J gene TRBJ1-5, with 8 positions matching TRBD1. The CDR3 extends over 14 amino acids. V lost 3 bases, J lost 7 bases, and 6 bases stayed unmatched. The germline V gene encodes CDR1 SGDLS and CDR2 YYNGEE. The CDR3 is CASSATGAGQPQHF. As DNA, the CDR3 is TGTGCCAGCAGCGCGACAGGGGCCGGGCAGCCCCAGCATTTT.

The chain couples TRBV6-1 to TRBJ2-3; 8 bases fit TRBD2. The CDR3 is 16 amino acids. V was clipped by 2 bases and J by 6 bases; unmatched bases: 10. From germline, CDR1 is MNHNS and CDR2 SASEGT. The CDR3 loop reads CASSESLREGWDTQYF. DNA for the CDR3: TGTGCCAGCAGTGAAAGTCTACGGGAGGGTTGGGATACGCAGTATTTT.

The chain is built from TRBV10-3 and TRBJ2-7; D uncertain. Trimming removed 4 bases at V and 0 bases at J, with 7 bases between. There are 13 residues in the CDR3. CDR1 and CDR2 (germline): ENHRY, SYGVKD. This CDR3 is CAISVGDSYEQYF. CDR3 nucleotide sequence: TGTGCCATCAGTGTAGGAGACTCCTACGAGCAGTACTTC.

V usage is TRBV11-3 and J usage is TRBJ2-1; 14 bases match TRBD2. Trimming cost V 5 bases and J 7 bases; bases outside gene matches: 4. CDR3 length: 15 amino acids. Germline V lookup: CDR1 SGHNT, CDR2 YENEEA. The CDR3 spells CASSAGLAGENEQFF. The CDR3 DNA reads TGTGCCAGCAGCGCGGGACTAGCGGGAGAGAATGAGCAGTTCTTC.

V gene TRBV30 combines with J gene TRBJ2-7; 8 positions match TRBD1. This CDR3 has 14 residues. Germline V lookup: CDR1 GTSNPN, CDR2 SVGIG (reference sequence). Losses at the gene ends were 2 bases for V and 4 bases for J; bases not matched to a gene: 7. The CDR3 reads CAWSRAGGGYEQYF. The DNA for the CDR3 is TGTGCCTGGAGTCGGGCAGGGGGCGGATACGAGCAGTACTTC.

This sequence joins TRBV2 and TRBJ1-6; 8 nucleotides match TRBD1. The germline CDR1 and CDR2 sequences are SNHLY and FYNNEI. Losses at the gene ends were 5 bases for V and 7 bases for J; bases not matched to a gene: 4. This CDR3 has 14 residues. The CDR3 coding sequence is TGTGCCAGCAGTAGGACAGGGCGGAATTCACCCCTCCACTTT. Its translation is CASSRTGRNSPLHF. The full variable domain, completed using reference TRBV2 and TRBJ1-6, is EPEVTQTPSHQVTQMGQEVILRCVPISNHLYFYWYRQILGQKVEFLVSFYNNEISEKSEIFDDQFSVERPDGSNFTLKIRSTKLEDSAMYFCASSRTGRNSPLHFGNGTRLTVT.

The chain links TRBV7-2 to TRBJ2-7, with 8 bases fitting TRBD1. The CDR3 sequence is 15 residues long. After removal of 5 bases from V and 2 bases from J, the junction contained 8 bases not matched to a gene. Germline CDR1 reads SGHTA; CDR2 reads FQGNSA. The CDR3 region has the DNA TGTGCCAGCAGCCCGGACCGGGACAGGACCTACGAGCAGTACTTC. Encoded protein: CASSPDRDRTYEQYF.

The chain has TRBV4-3 and TRBJ2-3, with D perhaps matching TRBD2 (7 bases). Per germline, CDR1 LGHNA and CDR2 YSLEER. The V end was cut by 3 bases, the J end by 5 bases, with 24 bases between. The CDR3 length is 18 residues. CDR3 DNA sequence: TGCGCCAGCAGCCAGGATTACCCGTTGGGGGGGCTGAAAGATACGCAGTATTTT. Its protein is CASSQDYPLGGLKDTQYF.

About this clone itself: Other DNA sequences in this specimen translate into the identical CDR3. The rearrangement uses TRBV7-2 and TRBJ1-6; possibly TRBD1 for D (5 bases). Germline CDR1 SGHTA, CDR2 FQGNSA. The germline V and J ends were trimmed by 0 bases and 5 bases, with 8 bases remaining between them. The CDR3 spans 15 residues. This chain's CDR3 is CASSLAGANNSPLHF. The CDR3 nucleotides are TGTGCCAGCAGCTTAGCAGGGGCAAATAATTCACCCCTCCACTTT.